The source of this TCR beta chain is a study of blood T cell repertoires in COVID-19. CDR1 SGHRS and CDR2 YFSETQ come from the germline V gene. The CDR3 contains 14 residues. V gave up 4 bases and J gave up 5 bases; unmatched junction bases: 8. Assay used: immunoSEQ multiplex PCR; TCRdb lists only in-frame clones, some missing. The sample records over 200,000 clones, about nine tenths being singletons. Sequencing used peripheral blood. The chain is built from TRBV5-1 and TRBJ1-2; 7 nucleotides agree with TRBD1. The source is a man aged 25-45 years who had recovered from COVID-19. The CDR3 protein is CASSPWDSAYGYTF. The CDR3 DNA reads TGCGCCAGCAGCCCATGGGACAGCGCATATGGCTACACCTTC.